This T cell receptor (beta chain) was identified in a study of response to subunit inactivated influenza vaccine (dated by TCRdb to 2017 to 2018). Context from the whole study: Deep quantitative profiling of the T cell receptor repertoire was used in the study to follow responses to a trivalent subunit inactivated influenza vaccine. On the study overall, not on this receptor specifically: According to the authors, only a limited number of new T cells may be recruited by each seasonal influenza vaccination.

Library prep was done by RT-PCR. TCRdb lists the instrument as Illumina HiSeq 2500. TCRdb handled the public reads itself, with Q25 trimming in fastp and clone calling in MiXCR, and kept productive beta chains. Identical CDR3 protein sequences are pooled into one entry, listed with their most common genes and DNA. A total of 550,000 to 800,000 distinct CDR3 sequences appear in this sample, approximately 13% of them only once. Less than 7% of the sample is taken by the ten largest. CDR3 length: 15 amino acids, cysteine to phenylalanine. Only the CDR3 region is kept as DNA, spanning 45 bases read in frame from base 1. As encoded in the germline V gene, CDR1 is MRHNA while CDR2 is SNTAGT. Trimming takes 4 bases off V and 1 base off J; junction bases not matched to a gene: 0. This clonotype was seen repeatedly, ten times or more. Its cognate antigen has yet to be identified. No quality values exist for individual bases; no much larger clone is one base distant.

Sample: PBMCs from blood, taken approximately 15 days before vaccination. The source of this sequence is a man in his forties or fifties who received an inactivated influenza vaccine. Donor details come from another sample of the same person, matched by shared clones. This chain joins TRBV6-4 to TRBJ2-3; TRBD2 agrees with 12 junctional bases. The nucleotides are TGTGCCAGCAGTGCTAGCGGGGGGGGCACAGATACGCAGTATTTT. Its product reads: CASSASGGGTDTQYF.